This T cell receptor beta chain was sequenced during a study of OX40 agonist ivuxolimab in advanced cancers. The germline V gene has CDR1 MGHRA and CDR2 YSYEKL. J was trimmed by 4 bases and V by 1 base; bases with no gene match: 9. This CDR3 spans 17 amino acids. This table comes from immunoSEQ multiplex PCR, and its TCRdb copy is limited to in-frame clones, with some not included. The table records approximately 84,000 clones, 70% to 90% of them present only once. This receptor was taken from an adult with an advanced solid tumor such as melanoma, head and neck, liver or kidney cancer. This specimen consisted of CD4+ or CD8+ T cells sorted from blood, obtained in a trial of the OX40 agonist ivuxolimab. The chain couples TRBV4-1 to TRBJ1-4, with 7 nucleotides matching TRBD1. The CDR3 coding sequence is TGCGCCAGCAGCCAAGGTTACAGGGCAGGGGGTAATGAAAAACTGTTTTTT. Translated: CASSQGYRAGGNEKLFF.